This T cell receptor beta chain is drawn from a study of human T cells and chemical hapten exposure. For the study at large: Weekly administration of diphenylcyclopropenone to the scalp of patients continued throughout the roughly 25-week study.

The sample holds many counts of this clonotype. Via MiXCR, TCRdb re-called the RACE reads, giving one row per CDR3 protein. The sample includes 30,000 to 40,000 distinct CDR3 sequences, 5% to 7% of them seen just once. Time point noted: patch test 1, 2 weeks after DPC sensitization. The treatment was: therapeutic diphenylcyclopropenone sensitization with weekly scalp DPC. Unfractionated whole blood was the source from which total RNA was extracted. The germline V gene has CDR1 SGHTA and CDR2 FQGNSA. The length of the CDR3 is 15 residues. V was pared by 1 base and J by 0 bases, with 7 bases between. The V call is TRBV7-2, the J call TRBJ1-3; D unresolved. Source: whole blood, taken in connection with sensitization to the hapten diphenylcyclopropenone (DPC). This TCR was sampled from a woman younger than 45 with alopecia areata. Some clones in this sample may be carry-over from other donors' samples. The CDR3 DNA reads TGTGCCAGCAGCTTAGGGGCCGGCTCTGGAAACACCATATATTTT. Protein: CASSLGAGSGNTIYF.